Shown below are 8 T cell receptor beta chains from a single sample sequenced in a study of blood T cell repertoires in COVID-19. Using immunoSEQ multiplex PCR, the repertoire was profiled, and TCRdb retains in-frame clones only, with some absent. Among about 220,000 clones listed, under 90% were seen once. The sequenced sample was peripheral blood. These receptors were taken from an older woman who had recovered from COVID-19.

The chain joins TRBV4-1 to TRBJ2-7; TRBD2 matches 12 bases. The V gene's germline CDR1 is MGHRA and CDR2 YSYEKL. V lost 1 base and J lost 2; bases outside the gene matches: 0. CDR3 length equals 15 residues. This chain's CDR3 is CASSQGTSGAYEQYF. CDR3 bases: TGCGCCAGCAGCCAAGGGACTAGCGGGGCCTACGAGCAGTACTTC.

V usage is TRBV3-1 (or the pseudogene TRBV3-2) and J usage is TRBJ2-6; D is undetermined. With 0 bases removed from V and 2 bases from J, the gap between germline ends came to 8 bases. The CDR3 covers 16 residues. Germline V gene data show CDR1 as LGHDT and CDR2 as YNNKEL (reference sequence). The CDR3 protein is CASSQDEAPGANVLTF. CDR3 DNA: TGTGCCAGCAGCCAAGATGAGGCTCCTGGGGCCAACGTCCTGACTTTC.

The rearrangement links TRBV9 to TRBJ2-7; D might be TRBD1 (6 bases). Germline lookup yields CDR1 SGDLS and CDR2 YYNGEE. This CDR3 has 15 residues. The ends were cut back, 0 bases at V and 3 bases at J, with 13 bases in the middle. The CDR3 sequence is CASSVATGTSYEQYF. For the CDR3, the DNA is TGTGCCAGCAGCGTAGCTACAGGGACGAGCTACGAGCAGTACTTC.

The rearrangement uses TRBV20-1 and TRBJ1-4, with D perhaps TRBD1 (6 bases). Trimming cost V 6 bases and J 8 bases, with 10 bases left between them. Germline CDR1 DFQATT, CDR2 SNEGSKA (reference sequence). This CDR3 comprises 11 residues. CDR3 amino acids: CSAKGGEKLFF. DNA of the CDR3: TGCAGTGCAAAAGGGGGAGAAAAACTGTTTTTT.

Here the CDR3 reads CASSLAPQGYEQYF. DNA of the CDR3: TGCGCCAGCAGCTTGGCACCCCAGGGTTACGAGCAGTACTTC. The rearrangement joins TRBV5-1 to TRBJ2-7, with D perhaps TRBD1 (5 bases). Germline values: CDR1 SGHRS, CDR2 YFSETQ. CDR3 length equals 14 residues. Trimming took off 0 bases at V and 4 bases at J, with 11 bases between the two ends.

The chain uses TRBV4-3 and TRBJ1-1, with a tentative D call TRBD1 (5 bases). The CDR3 runs 14 residues. The V and J ends lost 1 base and 1 base respectively, with 7 bases between them. The V gene's germline CDR1 is LGHNA and CDR2 YSLEER. The CDR3 DNA sequence: TGCGCCAGCAGCCAAGTGCAGGGGAACACTGAAGCTTTCTTT. Its protein is CASSQVQGNTEAFF.

V and J are TRBV3-1 (or the pseudogene TRBV3-2) and TRBJ1-1; 7 bases are shared with TRBD1. In germline, CDR1 is LGHDT, CDR2 YNNKEL (reference sequence). V was clipped by 0 bases and J by 3 bases; unmatched bases: 4. The CDR3 has 15 residues. The CDR3 is CASSQDPGGYTEAFF. The CDR3 DNA reads TGTGCCAGCAGCCAAGATCCAGGGGGTTACACTGAAGCTTTCTTT.

This rearrangement joins TRBV15 to TRBJ2-7, with TRBD1 matching over 8 bases. Trimming at V came to 5 bases and at J to 6 bases, leaving 12 bases not matched to a gene. CDR3 size: 15 residues. Germline V gene lookup returns CDR1 LNHNV and CDR2 YYDKDF (reference sequence). DNA of the CDR3: TGTGCCACCAGCGAGGGGGGCAGGGGGCCGGTCGAGCAGTACTTC. It yields the protein CATSEGGRGPVEQYF.